This is a list of T cell receptor beta chains from one sample in a study of T cell repertoires in cytomegalovirus infection. The antigens of these receptors remain unknown. TCRdb re-analysed the reads in MiXCR, keeping a single row per CDR3 protein. Here the sample spans about 920,000 distinct CDR3 sequences, approximately 33% being singletons. The sequences come from cultured CD8+ T cells from PBMCs, collected from culture after CMV antigen stimulation. These TCRs come from a human donor in good health (CMV status not recorded). Some clones in this sample may be carry-over from other donors' samples. CDR3s include the opening cysteine and the closing phenylalanine or tryptophan. A D gene is named only where the DNA matches it firmly. The size field is filled for only some rows; it gives once, few, many or a size class.

V	J	D	size	length	CDR3	DNA
TRBV27	TRBJ1-1	-	once	13	CASRSQGKAEAFF	TGTGCCAGCAGATCTCAGGGGAAGGCTGAAGCTTTCTTT
TRBV4-1	TRBJ1-1	-	many	15	CASSLAQRMNTEAFF	TGCGCCAGCAGCCTGGCCCAAAGGATGAACACTGAAGCTTTCTTT
TRBV20-1	TRBJ2-2	-	-	13	CSAQEGNTGELFF	TGCAGTGCCCAAGAAGGGAACACCGGGGAGCTGTTTTTT
TRBV6-2/TRBV6-3	TRBJ1-1	-	many	15	CASSYSSASNTEAFF	TGTGCCAGCAGTTACTCGTCTGCCTCCAACACTGAAGCTTTCTTT
TRBV5-6	TRBJ1-4	-	once	17	CASSLRPRLGTNEKLFF	TGTGCCAGCAGCTTGCGACCGCGATTGGGGACTAATGAAAAACTGTTTTTT
TRBV20-1	TRBJ2-7	TRBD1	once	15	CSPTFSRGPTYEQYF	TGCAGCCCCACCTTTTCTAGGGGGCCGACCTACGAGCAGTACTTC
TRBV6-2/TRBV6-3	TRBJ2-1	TRBD2	few	16	CASSLSLAGGNNEQFF	TGTGCCAGCAGTTTGAGTCTAGCGGGGGGAAACAATGAGCAGTTCTTC
TRBV6-4	TRBJ2-5	-	-	15	CASSDSSGGRGTQYF	TGTGCCAGCAGTGACTCTTCCGGAGGGAGAGGGACCCAGTACTTC
TRBV7-9	TRBJ1-2	-	few	16	CASSLQLEATNYGYTF	TGTGCCAGCAGCTTACAGTTAGAGGCCACTAACTATGGCTACACCTTC
TRBV28	TRBJ2-1	TRBD2	-	19	CASSQWTSGGNPTYNEQFF	TGTGCCAGCAGCCAATGGACTAGCGGGGGGAACCCAACCTACAATGAGCAGTTCTTC
TRBV19	TRBJ1-3	-	few	13	CASSAGSGNTIYF	TGTGCCAGTAGTGCCGGATCGGGAAACACCATATATTTT
TRBV7-6	TRBJ2-3	TRBD1	-	16	CASSPRTGIRADTQYF	TGTGCCAGCAGCCCCCGGACAGGGATCAGGGCAGATACGCAGTATTTT
TRBV5-6	TRBJ2-7	TRBD1	-	14	CASSIGQGIHEQYF	TGTGCCAGCAGCATAGGACAGGGGATCCACGAGCAGTACTTC
TRBV11-2	TRBJ2-3	-	many	16	CASSSVSGGITDTQYF	TGTGCCAGCAGCTCCGTATCCGGGGGTATAACAGATACGCAGTATTTT
TRBV5-1	TRBJ2-1	TRBD1	-	16	CASSSGRTGGVDEQFF	TGCGCCAGCAGCTCTGGGAGGACAGGGGGTGTCGATGAGCAGTTCTTC
TRBV7-9	TRBJ1-1	TRBD1	-	16	CASSLLGRGRDTEAFF	TGTGCCAGCAGCCTTTTGGGGAGGGGGCGAGACACTGAAGCTTTCTTT
TRBV7-9	TRBJ1-5	-	few	14	CASRALGSNQPQHF	TGTGCCAGCAGAGCTTTGGGGAGCAATCAGCCCCAGCATTTT
TRBV12-3/TRBV12-4	TRBJ2-3	TRBD1	-	15	CASSLVDRGPDTQYF	TGTGCCAGCAGTTTGGTGGACAGGGGCCCAGATACGCAGTATTTT
TRBV4-1	TRBJ1-2	-	-	15	CASSQEDFDIYGYTF	TGCGCCAGCAGCCAAGAAGACTTCGATATCTATGGCTACACCTTC
TRBV7-3	TRBJ2-5	-	-	14	CASSLTLGSETQYF	TGTGCCAGCAGCTTAACCTTGGGTTCAGAGACCCAGTACTTC
TRBV27	TRBJ1-1	TRBD1	-	15	CASSITGGVGAEAFF	TGTGCCAGCAGCATTACAGGGGGCGTTGGGGCTGAAGCTTTCTTT
TRBV12-3/TRBV12-4	TRBJ2-3	TRBD2	-	19	CASSFELSGALTSTDTQYF	TGTGCCAGCAGTTTTGAGTTGAGCGGGGCACTTACTAGCACAGATACGCAGTATTTT
TRBV4-1	TRBJ2-7	-	once	14	CASSPGTPADEQYF	TGCGCCAGCAGCCCGGGGACACCCGCGGACGAGCAGTACTTC
TRBV7-2	TRBJ2-7	-	-	15	CASSQDMSRLYEQYF	TGTGCCAGCAGCCAAGACATGAGTAGACTCTACGAGCAGTACTTC
TRBV11-3	TRBJ2-1	TRBD2	few	15	CASSFSSGGDNEQFF	TGTGCCAGCAGCTTTTCTAGCGGGGGGGACAATGAGCAGTTCTTC
TRBV15	TRBJ1-6	-	-	16	CATSRERGALNSPLHF	TGTGCCACCAGCAGAGAAAGGGGGGCGTTGAATTCACCCCTCCACTTT
TRBV11-3	TRBJ2-1	TRBD2	-	14	CASSIRGGGDEQFF	TGTGCCAGCAGCATTAGGGGTGGGGGGGATGAGCAGTTCTTC
TRBV27	TRBJ2-1	-	-	14	CASSYTLSYNEQFF	TGTGCCAGCAGTTACACCCTGTCCTACAATGAGCAGTTCTTC
TRBV10-3	TRBJ1-1	-	-	13	CAISEREVTEAFF	TGTGCCATCAGTGAACGGGAGGTCACTGAAGCTTTCTTT